One sample yielded the 18 T cell receptor beta chains listed below, sequenced in a study of CD8 T cells in ankylosing spondylitis (dated by TCRdb to about 2017). What the study reported, not specific to this receptor: A TCR beta motif made up of several highly homologous amino acid variants appeared to be characteristic of blood from ankylosing spondylitis patients.

The antigens of these receptors remain unknown. Library generation was performed with 5' RACE. Sequencing used an Illumina HiSeq 2500. TCRdb reprocessed the public reads (quality trimming at Q25 with fastp, clone calling with MiXCR) and kept in-frame beta chains. Rows merge per CDR3 protein into single entries with the most common DNA and genes. Across this sample there are 400,000 or so distinct CDR3 sequences, with 25% to 30% seen only once. The top ten clonotypes cover 0.89% of the sample. Specimen: blood, either unsorted or a sorted T cell fraction (not recorded which). These receptors were obtained from a male donor with ankylosing spondylitis.

The chain combines TRBV29-1 with TRBJ2-5; D gene ambiguous. The CDR3 length is 10 residues. Germline V gene sequence: CDR1 SQVTM, CDR2 ANQGSEA. Trimming left V 6 bases short and J 7 bases short, with 9 bases between. CDR3 nucleotide sequence: TGCAGCGTCGTCTGGAGGACCCAGTACTTC. Translating gives CSVVWRTQYF.

The chain has TRBV20-1 and TRBJ2-7; 11 positions agree with TRBD2. V was pared by 6 bases and J by 2 bases, with 6 bases of the junction left unmatched. Per the germline V gene, CDR1 is DFQATT and CDR2 is SNEGSKA (reference sequence). The CDR3 covers 14 residues. The CDR3 DNA reads as TGCAGTGCGCTAACTAGCGGGAGTGCCTACGAGCAGTACTTC. Protein product: CSALTSGSAYEQYF.

This chain uses TRBV10-1 with TRBJ2-7, with 8 bases matching TRBD2. The trim removed 6 bases at V and 7 bases at J, leaving 14 bases unmatched. Germline CDR1 WNHNN, CDR2 SYGVQD (reference sequence). The CDR3 is made up of 15 amino acids. Here the CDR3 DNA reads TGCGCCAGCAGCCCCAGCATCGCGGGAGGTGGGGAGCAGTACTTC. Translating gives CASSPSIAGGGEQYF.

This clonotype was found a few times. The chain joins TRBV7-2 to TRBJ2-7; D perhaps matches TRBD2 (5 bases). V gave up 5 bases and J gave up 4 bases, with 12 bases separating them. Germline V gives CDR1 SGHTA, CDR2 FQGNSA. CDR3 size: 13 residues. The CDR3 is CASSDGLTYEQYV. CDR3 bases: TGTGCCAGCAGCGACGGACTTACTTACGAGCAGTACGTC.

The chain employs TRBV24-1 and TRBJ2-3; a possible D gene is TRBD1 (5 bases). Germline V gene lookup returns CDR1 KGHDR and CDR2 SFDVKD. The CDR3 is 16 amino acids. The V end was cut by 3 bases, the J end by 2 bases, with 14 bases between. The CDR3 reads CATSDQRPTATDTQYF. In DNA form, the CDR3 reads TGTGCCACCAGTGATCAACGGCCGACAGCCACAGATACGCAGTATTTT.

The genes are TRBV11-2 and TRBJ2-3; 12 bases are a match to TRBD2. V lost 5 bases and J lost 1; bases outside the gene matches: 4. The CDR3 is 16 amino acids. Germline CDR1 and CDR2: SGHAT and FQNNGV. The DNA for the CDR3 is TGTGCCAGCAGCGCCCTAGCGGGAGGGGGCACAGATACGCAGTATTTT. It translates to CASSALAGGGTDTQYF.

In its sample, this clonotype was seen a few times. The chain couples TRBV7-2 to TRBJ2-7, with TRBD2 matching 9 bases. The germline V gene encodes CDR1 SGHTA and CDR2 FQGNSA. The CDR3 is made up of 15 amino acids. Trimming took 3 bases from V and 4 from J; bases not matched to a gene: 7. The CDR3: CASSFSGSRGYEQYF. The CDR3 DNA reads TGTGCCAGCAGCTTTAGCGGGAGCAGGGGATACGAGCAGTACTTC.

This clonotype has more than one count but fewer than ten. The V call is TRBV7-2, the J call TRBJ2-5, with TRBD1 identical over 12 bases. The CDR3 is 15 residues long. The trim removed 4 bases at V and 2 bases at J, leaving 2 bases unmatched. CDR1 SGHTA and CDR2 FQGNSA come from the germline V gene. As DNA, the CDR3 is TGTGCCAGCAGCTGGGACAGGGGGCGGCAAGAGACCCAGTACTTC. This gives the protein CASSWDRGRQETQYF. Supplemented by reference TRBV7-2 and TRBJ2-5, the full variable domain reads GAGVSQSPSNKVTEKGKDVELRCDPISGHTALYWYRQSLGQGLEFLIYFQGNSAPDKSGLPSDRFSAERTGGSVSTLTIQRTQQEDSAVYLCASSWDRGRQETQYFGPGTRLLVL.

This clonotype was counted only a few times. The chain is built from TRBV18 and TRBJ2-5; D gene unclear. CDR1 is KGHSH and CDR2 is LQKENI in the germline V gene. Trimming removed 0 bases at V and 0 bases at J, with 2 bases between. The CDR3 runs to 13 residues. In DNA, the CDR3 is TGTGCCAGCTCACCACCCAACCAAGAGACCCAGTACTTC. Its translation is CASSPPNQETQYF. The full variable domain, its missing parts supplied by reference TRBV18 and TRBJ2-5, is NAGVMQNPRHLVRRRGQEARLRCSPMKGHSHVYWYRQLPEEGLKFMVYLQKENIIDESGMPKERFSAEFPKEGPSILRIQQVVRGDSAAYFCASSPPNQETQYFGPGTRLLVL.

This chain's CDR3 is CASSPTATDTQYF. The CDR3 bases are TGCGCCAGCAGCCCTACAGCGACAGATACGCAGTATTTT. This rearrangement joins TRBV5-1 to TRBJ2-3; no clear D. The V and J ends lost 4 bases and 3 bases respectively, with 9 bases between them. Germline CDR1 and CDR2: SGHRS and YFSETQ. CDR3 length: 13 residues. The complete variable domain, with remaining parts taken from reference TRBV5-1 and TRBJ2-3, reads KAGVTQTPRYLIKTRGQQVTLSCSPISGHRSVSWYQQTPGQGLQFLFEYFSETQRNKGNFPGRFSGRQFSNSRSEMNVSTLELGDSALYLCASSPTATDTQYFGPGTRLTVL.

V usage is TRBV12-3 or TRBV12-4 and J usage is TRBJ1-5; 9 bases line up with TRBD1. V lost 6 bases, J lost 6 bases, and 9 bases stayed unmatched. The CDR3 consists of 15 residues. The DNA of the CDR3 is TGTGCCAGCAGACTTACAGGGGGCGGGGGTCAGCCCCAGCATTTT. Protein sequence: CASRLTGGGGQPQHF.

Only a few counts were recorded for this clonotype. The chain couples TRBV5-1 to TRBJ1-2; D is uncertain. CDR3 length: 13 amino acids. Trimming cost V 1 base and J 4 bases, with 8 bases left between them. Looked up from germline, CDR1 is SGHRS and CDR2 is YFSETQ. The DNA of the CDR3 is TGCGCCAGCAGCTTGCAGGATGGCTATGGCTACACCTTC. This encodes CASSLQDGYGYTF.

This chain connects TRBV19 to TRBJ1-2; 12 nucleotides agree with TRBD1. CDR3 length: 14 residues. With V trimmed by 5 bases and J by 8 bases, 6 bases remained unmatched. The germline V gene encodes CDR1 LNHDA and CDR2 SQIVND (reference sequence). The CDR3 is CASSRDRGPFGYTF. CDR3 in DNA: TGTGCCAGTAGTCGGGACAGGGGGCCGTTCGGCTACACCTTC.

The V gene is TRBV12-3 or TRBV12-4, the J gene TRBJ2-1, with D possibly being TRBD2 (5 bases). This CDR3 spans 13 amino acids. Trimming left V 2 bases short and J 9 bases short, with 11 bases between. CDR3 amino acids: CASSLSGGSEQFF. CDR3 sequence (DNA): TGTGCCAGCAGTTTAAGTGGAGGCAGTGAGCAGTTCTTC.

The rearrangement links TRBV11-1 to TRBJ2-2; D gene uncertain. With 5 bases removed from V and 1 base from J, the gap between germline ends came to 26 bases. This CDR3 has 20 amino acids. In germline, CDR1 is SGHAT, CDR2 FQDESV (reference sequence). CDR3 DNA: TGTGCCAGCAGCCCGGGCTCAAAAGTGCTAAAGAGCAAGAACACCGGGGAGCTGTTTTTT. It specifies CASSPGSKVLKSKNTGELFF.

The chain joins TRBV3-1 to TRBJ1-5; 7 bases fit TRBD1. This CDR3 comprises 13 residues. Unmatched junction bases numbered 8, after V lost 0 bases and J lost 15 bases. CDR1 and CDR2 from the germline V gene are LGHDT and YNNKEL (reference sequence). CDR3: CASSQDLGGSRHF. The CDR3, as DNA: TGTGCCAGCAGCCAAGATCTAGGGGGCTCGCGGCATTTT.

The chain couples TRBV5-1 to TRBJ2-3; possibly TRBD2 for D (6 bases). Germline V gene sequence: CDR1 SGHRS, CDR2 YFSETQ. Trimming cost V 0 bases and J 2 bases, with 16 bases left between them. The CDR3 is 17 amino acids. DNA of the CDR3: TGCGCCAGCAGCTTGGGGGCTAGCGTACTTTACACAGATACGCAGTATTTT. Protein: CASSLGASVLYTDTQYF.

This clonotype appeared a few times. The J gene is TRBJ2-1, the V gene TRBV12-3 or TRBV12-4; 10 nucleotides align to TRBD2. The CDR3 is 14 residues long. V lost 6 bases, J lost 8 bases, and 7 bases stayed unmatched. The DNA of the CDR3 is TGTGCCAGCAGATTTAGCGGGAGGAGGGATGAGCAGTTCTTC. Translated: CASRFSGRRDEQFF.